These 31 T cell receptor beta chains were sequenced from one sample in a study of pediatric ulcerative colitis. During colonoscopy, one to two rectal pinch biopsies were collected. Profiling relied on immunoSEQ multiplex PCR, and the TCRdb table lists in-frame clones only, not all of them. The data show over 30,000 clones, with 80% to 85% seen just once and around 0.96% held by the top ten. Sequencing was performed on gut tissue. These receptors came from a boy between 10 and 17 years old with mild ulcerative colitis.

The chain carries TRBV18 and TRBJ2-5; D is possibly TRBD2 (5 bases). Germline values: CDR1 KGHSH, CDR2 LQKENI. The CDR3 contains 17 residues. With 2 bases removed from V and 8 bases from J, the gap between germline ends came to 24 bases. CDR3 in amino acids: CASSPSRILASPSTQYF. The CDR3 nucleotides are TGTGCCAGCTCACCAAGTAGAATTTTGGCTAGCCCGTCAACCCAGTACTTC.

This chain's CDR3 is CASSIGRLAGVTDTQYF. DNA for the CDR3: TGTGCCAGTAGTATAGGGAGACTAGCGGGGGTTACAGATACGCAGTATTTT. V and J are TRBV19 and TRBJ2-3; 12 bases line up with TRBD2. Germline CDR1 reads LNHDA; CDR2 reads SQIVND (reference sequence). The trim removed 1 base at V and 3 bases at J, leaving 5 bases unmatched. CDR3 size: 17 residues.

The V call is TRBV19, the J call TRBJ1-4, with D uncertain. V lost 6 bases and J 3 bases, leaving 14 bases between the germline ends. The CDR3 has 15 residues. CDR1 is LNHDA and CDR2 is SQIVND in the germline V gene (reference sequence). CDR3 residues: CASRFVEVPNEKLFF. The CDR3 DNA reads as TGTGCCAGTAGGTTCGTCGAGGTTCCTAATGAAAAACTGTTTTTT.

CDR3 in DNA: TGTGCCAGCAGCCAAAAACTACGGGGCTCCTACAATGAGCAGTTCTTC. It is translated as CASSQKLRGSYNEQFF. The rearrangement links TRBV7-9 to TRBJ2-1, with D tentatively TRBD2 (5 bases). V lost 5 bases and J lost 0, with 14 bases in between. The germline V gene encodes CDR1 SEHNR and CDR2 FQNEAQ (reference sequence). The CDR3 consists of 16 residues.

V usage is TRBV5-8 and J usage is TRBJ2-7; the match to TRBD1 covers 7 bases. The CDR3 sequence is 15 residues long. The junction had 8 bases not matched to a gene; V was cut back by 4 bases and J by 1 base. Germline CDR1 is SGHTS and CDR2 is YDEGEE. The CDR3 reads CASSRQGLPSYEQYF. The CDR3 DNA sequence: TGTGCCAGCAGCCGACAGGGCCTCCCGTCCTACGAGCAGTACTTC.

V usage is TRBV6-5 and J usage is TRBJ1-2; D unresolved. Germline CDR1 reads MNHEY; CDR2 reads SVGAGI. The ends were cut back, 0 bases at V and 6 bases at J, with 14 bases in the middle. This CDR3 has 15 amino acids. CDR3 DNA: TGTGCCAGCAGTTACTCCCCGGCCCCATCTAATGGCTACACCTTC. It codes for CASSYSPAPSNGYTF.

The CDR3 DNA reads TGTGCCAGCAGCTTACGCTACACCGGGGAGCTGTTTTTT. It specifies CASSLRYTGELFF. The chain links TRBV5-8 to TRBJ2-2, with D unresolved. The germline V gene encodes CDR1 SGHTS and CDR2 YDEGEE. V was trimmed by 2 bases and J by 3 bases, leaving 5 bases between them. The CDR3 runs to 13 residues.

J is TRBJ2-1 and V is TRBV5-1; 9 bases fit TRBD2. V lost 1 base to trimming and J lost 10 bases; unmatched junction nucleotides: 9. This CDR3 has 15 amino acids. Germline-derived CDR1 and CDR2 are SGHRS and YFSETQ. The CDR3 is CASSLYHGAGGEQFF. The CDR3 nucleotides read TGCGCCAGCAGCTTGTACCATGGAGCGGGGGGAGAGCAGTTCTTC.

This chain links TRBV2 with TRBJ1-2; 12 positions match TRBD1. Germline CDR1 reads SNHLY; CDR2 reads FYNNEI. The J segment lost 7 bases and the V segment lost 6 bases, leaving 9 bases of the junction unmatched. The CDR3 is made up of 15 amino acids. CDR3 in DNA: TGTGCCAGCAGGTTACCGGGACAGGGGGCTAGTGGCTACACCTTC. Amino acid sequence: CASRLPGQGASGYTF.

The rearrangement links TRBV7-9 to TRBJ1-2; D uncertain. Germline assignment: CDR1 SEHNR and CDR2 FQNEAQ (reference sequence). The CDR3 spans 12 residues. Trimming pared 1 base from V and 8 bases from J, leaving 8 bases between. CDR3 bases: TGTGCCAGCAGCTTAGGGTATCAAGGCTACACCTTC. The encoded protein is CASSLGYQGYTF.

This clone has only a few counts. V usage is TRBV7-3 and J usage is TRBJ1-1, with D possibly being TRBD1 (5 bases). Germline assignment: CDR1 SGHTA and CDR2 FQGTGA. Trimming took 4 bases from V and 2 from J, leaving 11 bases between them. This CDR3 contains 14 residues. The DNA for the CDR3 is TGTGCCAGCAGCTCCAGCGGGGGAAACACTGAAGCTTTCTTT. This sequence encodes CASSSSGGNTEAFF.

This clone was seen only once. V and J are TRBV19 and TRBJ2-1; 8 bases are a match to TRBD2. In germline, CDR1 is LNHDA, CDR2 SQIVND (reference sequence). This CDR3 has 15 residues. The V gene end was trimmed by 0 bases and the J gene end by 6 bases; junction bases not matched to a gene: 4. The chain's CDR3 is CASSIDRGGTNEQFF. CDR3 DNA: TGTGCCAGTAGTATAGATCGGGGGGGCACCAATGAGCAGTTCTTC.

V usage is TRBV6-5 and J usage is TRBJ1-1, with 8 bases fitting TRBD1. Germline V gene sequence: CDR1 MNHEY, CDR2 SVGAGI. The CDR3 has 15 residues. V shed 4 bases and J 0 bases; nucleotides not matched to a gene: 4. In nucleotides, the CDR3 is TGTGCCAGCAGTTTTCGGACAGGGATGAACACTGAAGCTTTCTTT. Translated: CASSFRTGMNTEAFF.

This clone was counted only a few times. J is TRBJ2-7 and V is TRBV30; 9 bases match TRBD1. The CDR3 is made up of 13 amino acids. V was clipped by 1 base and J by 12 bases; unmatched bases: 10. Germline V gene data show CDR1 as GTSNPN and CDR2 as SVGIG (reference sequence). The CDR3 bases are TGTGCCTGGAGTGCCGGGGACAGGGCCTTTTGGTACTTC. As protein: CAWSAGDRAFWYF.

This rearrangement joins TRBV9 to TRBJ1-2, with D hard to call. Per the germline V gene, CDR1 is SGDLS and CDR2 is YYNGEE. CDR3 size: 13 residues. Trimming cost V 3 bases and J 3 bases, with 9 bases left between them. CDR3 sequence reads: CASSDGSYYGYTF. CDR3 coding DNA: TGTGCCAGCAGCGATGGGAGTTACTATGGCTACACCTTC.

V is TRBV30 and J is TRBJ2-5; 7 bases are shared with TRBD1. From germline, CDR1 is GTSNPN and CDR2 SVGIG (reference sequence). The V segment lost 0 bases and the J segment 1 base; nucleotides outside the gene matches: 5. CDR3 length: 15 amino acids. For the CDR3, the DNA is TGTGCCTGGAGTGTAGGGGGCATCTCCCAAGAGACCCAGTACTTC. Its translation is CAWSVGGISQETQYF.

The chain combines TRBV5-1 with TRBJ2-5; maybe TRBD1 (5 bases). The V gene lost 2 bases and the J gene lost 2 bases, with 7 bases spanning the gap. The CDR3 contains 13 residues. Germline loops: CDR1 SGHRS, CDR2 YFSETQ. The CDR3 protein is CASSFRQQETQYF. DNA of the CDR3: TGCGCCAGCAGCTTCCGACAGCAAGAGACCCAGTACTTC.

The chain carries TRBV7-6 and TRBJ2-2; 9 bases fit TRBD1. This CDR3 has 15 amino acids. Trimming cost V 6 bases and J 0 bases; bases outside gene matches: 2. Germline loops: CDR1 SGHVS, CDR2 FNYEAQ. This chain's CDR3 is CASRGQGANTGELFF. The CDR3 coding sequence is TGTGCCAGCAGGGGACAGGGAGCGAACACCGGGGAGCTGTTTTTT.

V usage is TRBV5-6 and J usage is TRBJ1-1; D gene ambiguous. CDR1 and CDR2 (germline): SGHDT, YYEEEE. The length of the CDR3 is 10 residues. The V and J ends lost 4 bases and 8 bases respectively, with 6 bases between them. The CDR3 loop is CASSPLEAFF. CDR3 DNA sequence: TGTGCCAGCAGCCCCTTAGAAGCTTTCTTT. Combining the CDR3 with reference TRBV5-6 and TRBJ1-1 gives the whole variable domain DAGVTQSPTHLIKTRGQQVTLRCSPKSGHDTVSWYQQALGQGPQFIFQYYEEEERQRGNFPDRFSGHQFPNYSSELNVNALLLGDSALYLCASSPLEAFFGQGTRLTVV.

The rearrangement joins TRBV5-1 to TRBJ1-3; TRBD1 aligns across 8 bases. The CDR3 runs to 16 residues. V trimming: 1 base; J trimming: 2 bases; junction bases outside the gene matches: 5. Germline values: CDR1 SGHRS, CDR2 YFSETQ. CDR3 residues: CASSLNPGGTGNTIYF. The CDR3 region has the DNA TGCGCCAGCAGCTTGAATCCAGGGGGCACTGGAAACACCATATATTTT.

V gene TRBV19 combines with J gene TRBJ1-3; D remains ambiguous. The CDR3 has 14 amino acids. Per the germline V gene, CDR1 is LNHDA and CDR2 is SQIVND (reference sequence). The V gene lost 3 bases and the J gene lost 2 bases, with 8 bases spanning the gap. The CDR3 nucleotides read TGTGCCAGTAGTATCTCCGGGACTGGAAACACCATATATTTT. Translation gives CASSISGTGNTIYF.

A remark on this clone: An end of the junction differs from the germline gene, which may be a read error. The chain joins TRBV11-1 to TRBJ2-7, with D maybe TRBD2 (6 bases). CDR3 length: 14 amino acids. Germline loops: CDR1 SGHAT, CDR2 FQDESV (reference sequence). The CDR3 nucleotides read TGTGCCAGCACCTTAGCGGCAGGGAGGTACGAGCAGTACTTC. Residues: CASTLAAGRYEQYF.

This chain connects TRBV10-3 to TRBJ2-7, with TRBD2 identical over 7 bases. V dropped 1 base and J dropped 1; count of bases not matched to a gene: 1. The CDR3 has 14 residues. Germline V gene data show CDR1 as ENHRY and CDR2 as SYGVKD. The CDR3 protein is CAISEWGGSYEQYF. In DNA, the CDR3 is TGTGCCATCAGTGAGTGGGGGGGATCCTACGAGCAGTACTTC.

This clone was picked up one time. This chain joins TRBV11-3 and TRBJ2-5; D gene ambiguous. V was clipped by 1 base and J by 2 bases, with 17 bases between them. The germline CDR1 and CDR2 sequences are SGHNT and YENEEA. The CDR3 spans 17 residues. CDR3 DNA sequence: TGTGCCAGCAGCTTAGGACTTGTTCAGTCTATACAAGAGACCCAGTACTTC. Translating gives CASSLGLVQSIQETQYF.

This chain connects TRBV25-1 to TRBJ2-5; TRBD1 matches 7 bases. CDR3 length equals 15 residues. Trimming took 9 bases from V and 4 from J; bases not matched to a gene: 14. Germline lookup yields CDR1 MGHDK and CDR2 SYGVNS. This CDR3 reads CARAITGQDGETQYF. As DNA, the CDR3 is TGTGCCAGAGCCATTACAGGACAGGACGGAGAGACCCAGTACTTC. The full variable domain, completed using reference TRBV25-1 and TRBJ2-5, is EADIYQTPRYLVIGTGKKITLECSQTMGHDKMYWYQQDPGMELHLIHYSYGVNSTEKGDLSSESTVSRIRTEHFPLTLESARPSHTSQYLCARAITGQDGETQYFGPGTRLLVL.

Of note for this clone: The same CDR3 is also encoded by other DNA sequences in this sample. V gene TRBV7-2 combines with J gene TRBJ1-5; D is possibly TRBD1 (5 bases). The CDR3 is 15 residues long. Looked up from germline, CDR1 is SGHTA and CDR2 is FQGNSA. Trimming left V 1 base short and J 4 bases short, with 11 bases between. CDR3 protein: CASSLDGAGNQPQHF. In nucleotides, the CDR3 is TGTGCCAGCAGCTTAGACGGGGCAGGGAATCAGCCCCAGCATTTT.

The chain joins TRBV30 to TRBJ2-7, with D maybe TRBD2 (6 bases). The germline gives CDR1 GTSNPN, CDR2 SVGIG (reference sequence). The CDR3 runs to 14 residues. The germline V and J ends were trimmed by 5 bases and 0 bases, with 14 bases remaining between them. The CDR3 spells CAWDGDWSSYEQYF. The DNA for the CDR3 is TGTGCCTGGGATGGGGACTGGAGCTCCTACGAGCAGTACTTC.

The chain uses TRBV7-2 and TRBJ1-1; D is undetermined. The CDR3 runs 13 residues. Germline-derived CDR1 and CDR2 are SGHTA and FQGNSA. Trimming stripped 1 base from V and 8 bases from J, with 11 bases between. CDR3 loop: CASSLGPSAEAFF. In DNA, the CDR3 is TGTGCCAGCAGCTTAGGCCCCAGTGCCGAAGCTTTCTTT. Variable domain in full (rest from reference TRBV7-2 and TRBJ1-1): GAGVSQSPSNKVTEKGKDVELRCDPISGHTALYWYRQSLGQGLEFLIYFQGNSAPDKSGLPSDRFSAERTGGSVSTLTIQRTQQEDSAVYLCASSLGPSAEAFFGQGTRLTVV.

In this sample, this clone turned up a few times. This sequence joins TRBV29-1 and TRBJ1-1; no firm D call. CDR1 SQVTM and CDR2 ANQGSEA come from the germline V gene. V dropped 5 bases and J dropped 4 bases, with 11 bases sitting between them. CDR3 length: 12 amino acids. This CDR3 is CSVQGRRTEAFF. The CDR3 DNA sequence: TGCAGCGTTCAAGGGAGGCGCACTGAAGCTTTCTTT.

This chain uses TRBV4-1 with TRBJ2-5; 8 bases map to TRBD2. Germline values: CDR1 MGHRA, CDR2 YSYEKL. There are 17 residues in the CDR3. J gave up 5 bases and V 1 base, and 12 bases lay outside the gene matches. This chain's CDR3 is CASSQGYRGGGHETQYF. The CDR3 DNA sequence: TGCGCCAGCAGCCAAGGCTATCGGGGGGGAGGTCATGAGACCCAGTACTTC.

The CDR3 reads CASSGRLAGLQETQYF. The CDR3 coding sequence is TGTGCCAGCAGCGGGAGACTAGCGGGGCTCCAAGAGACCCAGTACTTC. The chain couples TRBV9 to TRBJ2-5; the match to TRBD2 covers 11 bases. The V segment lost 3 bases and the J segment 1 base; nucleotides outside the gene matches: 5. Per germline, CDR1 SGDLS and CDR2 YYNGEE. The CDR3 has 16 residues.